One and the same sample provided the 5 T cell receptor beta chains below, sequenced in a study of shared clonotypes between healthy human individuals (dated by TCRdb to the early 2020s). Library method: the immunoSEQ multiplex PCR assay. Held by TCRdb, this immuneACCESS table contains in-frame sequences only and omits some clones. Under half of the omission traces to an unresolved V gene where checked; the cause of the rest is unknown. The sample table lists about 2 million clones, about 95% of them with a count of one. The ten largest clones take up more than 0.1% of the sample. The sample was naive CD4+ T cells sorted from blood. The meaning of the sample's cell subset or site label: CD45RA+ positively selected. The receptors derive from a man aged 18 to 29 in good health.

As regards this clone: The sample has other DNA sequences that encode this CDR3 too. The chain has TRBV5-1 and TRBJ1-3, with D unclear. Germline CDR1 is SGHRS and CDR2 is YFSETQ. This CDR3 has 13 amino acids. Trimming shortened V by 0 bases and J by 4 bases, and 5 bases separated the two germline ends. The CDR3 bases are TGCGCCAGCAGCTTGGGGCAGGGAAACACCATATATTTT. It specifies CASSLGQGNTIYF.

CDR3 in amino acids: CASSVTSGWAKNIQYF. DNA of the CDR3: TGTGCCAGCAGCGTGACTAGCGGGTGGGCCAAAAACATTCAGTACTTC. The chain uses TRBV9 and TRBJ2-4, with 10 bases aligning to TRBD2. The CDR3 consists of 16 residues. Losses at the gene ends were 2 bases for V and 1 base for J; bases not matched to a gene: 3. CDR1 and CDR2 from the germline V gene are SGDLS and YYNGEE.

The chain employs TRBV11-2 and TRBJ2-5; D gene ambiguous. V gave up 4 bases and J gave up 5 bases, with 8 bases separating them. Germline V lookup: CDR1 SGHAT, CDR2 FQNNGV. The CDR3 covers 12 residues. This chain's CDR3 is CASSSFPETQYF. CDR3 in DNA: TGTGCCAGCAGCTCGTTTCCCGAGACCCAGTACTTC.

The CDR3 loop is CASSVSGVTEAFF. The CDR3 nucleotides are TGTGCCAGCAGTGTTTCAGGAGTCACTGAAGCTTTCTTT. J is TRBJ1-1 and V is TRBV2; D is unclear. Germline lookup yields CDR1 SNHLY and CDR2 FYNNEI. V was shortened by 4 bases and J by 4 bases, with 10 bases between the two germline ends. CDR3 length: 13 residues.

The CDR3 sequence is CASKFGAESYGYTF. CDR3 bases: TGTGCCAGTAAATTCGGGGCGGAGAGCTATGGCTACACCTTC. The J gene is TRBJ1-2, the V gene TRBV19; a weak D match, TRBD1 (5 bases). V lost 7 bases and J lost 4, with 16 bases in between. The CDR3 runs to 14 residues. The germline gives CDR1 LNHDA, CDR2 SQIVND (reference sequence).